This T cell receptor beta chain derives from a study of CD8 T cells in Susac syndrome. Study results and caveats: It was acknowledged in the study that the number of individuals who were included in its TCR sequencing and HLA analysis was relatively small.

In regard to this clonotype: Its matching antigen is unknown.

Negative magnetic isolation gave CD8+ and CD4+ cells; FACS enriched CD8+ TEMRA. RNA was extracted with the RNeasy kit, and a quantity of roughly 0.5 to 1 ug was reverse transcribed using random hexamers. By means of immunoSEQ multiplex PCR, TCR beta CDR3 spanning 54 Vbeta and 13 Jbeta underwent amplification. MiXCR, applied by TCRdb to the immunoSEQ multiplex PCR reads, yields one record per CDR3 protein. Of around 170,000 distinct CDR3 sequences listed, roughly nine tenths are singletons. Germline loops: CDR1 MGHDK, CDR2 SYGVNS. The ends lost 7 bases at V and 4 bases at J; junction bases unmatched: 5. The CDR3 totals 13 residues.

J is TRBJ2-3 and V is TRBV25-1; TRBD2 agrees at 7 bases. The clonotype was recovered from a human donor in good health. Sequencing was performed on CD4+ T cells from PBMCs. The CDR3 DNA sequence: TGTGCCAGCAAGCGGGGTAGCTCAGATACGCAGTATTTT. Residues: CASKRGSSDTQYF.